This T cell receptor beta chain appears in the sequencing data of a study of neoadjuvant nivolumab and ipilimumab in lung cancer (dated by TCRdb to the early 2020s). Concerning the study at large: Nivolumab was given at 3 mg/kg intravenously on days 1, 15 and 29, and the combination arm added ipilimumab 1 mg/kg on day 1 only. The major pathologic response (MPR) rate in the intention-to-treat population in each study arm was designated as the primary trial endpoint. Matched pretherapy and resected tumor pairs were analyzed for seven patients, of whom four received nivolumab and three received nivolumab plus ipilimumab. The study compared TCR repertoires in pretherapy (baseline) peripheral blood with TCR repertoires in tumors resected at surgery following neoadjuvant immune checkpoint blockade. Of the roughly 43 patients with operable NSCLC treated in the trial, approximately 23 were randomized to nivolumab monotherapy and roughly 21 to nivolumab plus ipilimumab.

Study-level results and caveats: TCR sequencing was performed in a small number of samples. No significant correlation was found between TCR clonality and pathologic tumor regression, and only a single major-pathologic-response sample was available for the analysis of TCR clonality versus pathologic tumor regression. Tumor T-cell richness and clonality rose from pretherapy to surgery in three of three dual-therapy tumors but in only two of four nivolumab-treated tumors. Compared with tumor-adjacent uninvolved lung, resected tumors had greater TCR richness and clonality, and increases showed up in more of the dual-therapy-treated tumors. Pretherapy blood TCR richness correlated positively with richness in tumors resected after neoadjuvant therapy (Spearman R of about 0.82).

Explained via the paper, the time point label denotes: pretherapy, before neoadjuvant immune checkpoint inhibitors. The samples were taken from NEOSTAR, a phase 2 randomized trial in operable NSCLC that tested neoadjuvant nivolumab or nivolumab plus ipilimumab, followed by surgery. The library was produced with the immunoSEQ multiplex PCR assay. Per the authors' processing: Richness and clonality were used to summarize the repertoires, and clones that significantly expanded or contracted between pre- and post-therapy samples were identified. TCRdb re-hosts the immuneACCESS table, in-frame sequences only. Its copies lack some clones; in the studies checked, an unresolved V gene accounts for under half of them, and the cause for the rest is not known. V, J and clone size are taken as reported in that table, and D and trimming were inferred from the DNA itself. This sample comprises fewer than 40,000 clones, about 88% of them detected only once. 2.5% to 4% of the sample is held by the ten biggest clonotypes.

This clone was recorded a few times. Its antigen remains undetermined. One base away there is no much larger clone; base qualities are not given. Spanning cysteine to phenylalanine, the CDR3 consists of 11 amino acids. Of all the DNA, just the CDR3 is kept, 33 bases in frame from base 1. CDR1 SGHRS and CDR2 YFSETQ were looked up in the germline V gene. The V and J ends are trimmed by 3 bases and 4 bases, leaving 4 bases between them. The receptor chain draws on TRBV5-1 and TRBJ2-5, with the D segment identity uncertain. The TCR sequence derives from an adult with non-small cell lung cancer. Sample: peripheral blood, taken before neoadjuvant nivolumab, alone or with ipilimumab. The nucleotide sequence reads TGCGCCAGCAGCTATCGAGAGACCCAGTACTTC. The translation is CASSYRETQYF.